This is a list of T cell receptor beta chains from one sample in a study of T cell responses to AZD1222 COVID-19 vaccine. Measured with immunoSEQ multiplex PCR; TCRdb has only the in-frame clones, and not every one. Of under 200,000 clones listed, more than 75% are singletons. The sequencing here drew on peripheral blood, taken 28 days after the second AZD1222 dose. Receptors were obtained from an adult who received the AZD1222 COVID-19 vaccine. Each CDR3 is given without its conserved first and last residue.

j_call v_call cdr3_aa
TRBJ2-3 TRBV27 ASSYRDRGTDTQY
TRBJ2-7 TRBV30 AWSVLWGAREQY
TRBJ1-2 TRBV28 ASTWTGLTYGYT
TRBJ2-7 TRBV29-1 SVGQAEQY
TRBJ2-2 TRBV16 ASSQLFVGGELF
TRBJ2-4 TRBV10-3 AIRPQGGKNIQY
TRBJ1-2 TRBV28 ASSFGSENYGYT
TRBJ1-5 TRBV28 ASSLPNQPQH
TRBJ2-2 TRBV9 ASKTDANTGELF
TRBJ1-1 TRBV19 ASREPGANTEAF
TRBJ2-3 TRBV7-2 ASSLGSGRSDTQY
TRBJ1-6 TRBV30 AWRQQGRNSPLH
TRBJ2-5 TRBV4-3 ASSPGAGLGTQY
TRBJ2-1 TRBV10-3 AISEVAGGTNEQF
TRBJ2-1 TRBV5-3 ARSLGPGRNEQF
TRBJ1-4 TRBV18 ASSPPEGEKLF
TRBJ2-7 TRBV5-1 ASSLDPGQTYEQY
TRBJ2-5 TRBV7-9 ASSFGTGGRETQY
TRBJ2-7 TRBV6-2/TRBV6-3 ASSHVGGQDYEQY
TRBJ2-5 TRBV14 ASSQVAEETQY
TRBJ1-5 TRBV2 ASSVGGNQPQH
TRBJ2-5 TRBV18 ASSPPGQGSQETQY
TRBJ2-5 TRBV9 ASSVGPTETQY
TRBJ1-5 TRBV5-6 ASSQQGRGNQPQH
TRBJ2-7 TRBV5-1 ASSLDTYEQY
TRBJ1-1 TRBV11-3 ASSRGGFTEAF
TRBJ1-4 TRBV15 AARGSSAWANEKLF
TRBJ2-7 TRBV25-1 ASSGGLYEQY
TRBJ1-4 TRBV5-4 ASSFSQGGTNEKLF
TRBJ1-6 TRBV5-6 ASSHDRKSPLH
TRBJ2-5 TRBV21-1 ASSIQGPETQY
TRBJ1-2 TRBV27 ASSLAGQGLGYGYT
TRBJ1-5 TRBV18 ASSQGQVDQPQH
TRBJ2-1 TRBV19 ASSIAAGRSYNEQF
TRBJ2-1 TRBV11-3 ASSPARGVLNEQF
TRBJ2-2 TRBV7-3 ASSLASSNTGELF
TRBJ2-7 TRBV6-5 ASSQGFEQY
TRBJ2-3 TRBV5-1 ASSSTSTDTQY
TRBJ2-2 TRBV5-5 ASTPTAVLGTGELF
TRBJ2-3 TRBV9 ASSVASSTSGSADTQY
TRBJ2-7 TRBV4-1 ASSQDPGQTTKYEQY
TRBJ1-6 TRBV6-2/TRBV6-3 ASSSGGADSPLH
TRBJ2-7 TRBV7-8 ASSTTPGATDEQY
TRBJ1-6 TRBV7-6 ASSIRQGNNSPLH
TRBJ2-7 TRBV28 ASSYSNFEGQGLVYFYEQY
TRBJ1-2 TRBV3-1/TRBV3-2 ASSQGTGSYT
TRBJ2-7 TRBV5-4 ASREDQRPYEQY
TRBJ1-1 TRBV4-3 ASSLEVDTEAF
TRBJ2-3 TRBV4-1 ASSRDLGLDTQY
TRBJ1-5 TRBV15 ATSRDRGNQPQH
TRBJ1-3 TRBV27 ASSLLGSGNTIY
TRBJ1-1 TRBV14 ASSHGQGGTEAF